These T cell receptor beta chains were read from a single sample in a study of post-analysis software for immune sequencing data. Using its own MiXCR run on the PCR reads, TCRdb lists one record per CDR3 protein. The sample holds hundreds of thousands of distinct CDR3 sequences, 30% seen once. Specimen: blood. Receptors were obtained from a girl aged 5-17 years with multiple sclerosis. Each CDR3 is given without its conserved first and last residue. D genes are given only for firm matches.

j_gene: TRBJ2-1; v_gene: TRBV27; d_gene: TRBD1; CDR3aa: ASRLEGARNEQF
j_gene: TRBJ1-1; v_gene: TRBV4-3; d_gene: NA; CDR3aa: ASSQELGQGRTEAF
j_gene: TRBJ1-2; v_gene: TRBV12-3/TRBV12-4; d_gene: NA; CDR3aa: ASSWGEDGRGYI
j_gene: TRBJ2-7; v_gene: TRBV29-1; d_gene: NA; CDR3aa: SVVRGATHEQY
j_gene: TRBJ2-1; v_gene: TRBV20-1; d_gene: TRBD2; CDR3aa: SARDVTSGSYNEQF
j_gene: TRBJ1-4; v_gene: TRBV2; d_gene: NA; CDR3aa: ASSLEWTNEKLF
j_gene: NA; v_gene: TRBV12-3/TRBV12-4; d_gene: TRBD1; CDR3aa: ASRHRGQGIEQY
j_gene: TRBJ2-5; v_gene: TRBV14; d_gene: NA; CDR3aa: ASSPLHDRWKETQY
j_gene: TRBJ2-7; v_gene: TRBV7-9; d_gene: NA; CDR3aa: ASSLVSDVWVVSYEQY
j_gene: TRBJ2-5; v_gene: TRBV7-2; d_gene: TRBD2; CDR3aa: ASSSRTSGGRETQY
j_gene: TRBJ1-3; v_gene: TRBV29-1; d_gene: TRBD1; CDR3aa: SVGQGPMGSGNTIY
j_gene: TRBJ2-1; v_gene: TRBV4-1; d_gene: NA; CDR3aa: ASSHQWEQF
j_gene: TRBJ1-1; v_gene: TRBV6-5; d_gene: NA; CDR3aa: ASSLSSTGYTEAF
j_gene: TRBJ2-5; v_gene: TRBV7-2; d_gene: NA; CDR3aa: ASSLDPVAVETQY
j_gene: TRBJ1-5; v_gene: TRBV28; d_gene: TRBD1; CDR3aa: ASSFPGTDSNQPQH
j_gene: TRBJ1-1; v_gene: TRBV12-3/TRBV12-4; d_gene: TRBD1; CDR3aa: ASSLGWDRAGNTEAF
j_gene: TRBJ1-2; v_gene: TRBV4-3; d_gene: NA; CDR3aa: ASSQGQEAYGYT
j_gene: NA; v_gene: TRBV28; d_gene: TRBD2; CDR3aa: ASSVPRGRDYEQY
j_gene: TRBJ2-7; v_gene: TRBV20-1; d_gene: NA; CDR3aa: SARESHEQY
j_gene: TRBJ2-7; v_gene: TRBV5-1; d_gene: TRBD2; CDR3aa: ASRRSQLAGDYEQY
j_gene: TRBJ1-6; v_gene: TRBV6-6; d_gene: NA; CDR3aa: ASTPTARDSPLH
j_gene: TRBJ2-7; v_gene: TRBV2; d_gene: NA; CDR3aa: ASRGSYEQY
j_gene: NA; v_gene: TRBV12-5; d_gene: TRBD2; CDR3aa: ASGVGGGLETQF
j_gene: TRBJ2-7; v_gene: TRBV28; d_gene: NA; CDR3aa: ANSTASSGPSSYEQY
j_gene: TRBJ1-1; v_gene: TRBV25-1; d_gene: NA; CDR3aa: ASSEGVTEAF
j_gene: TRBJ2-5; v_gene: TRBV5-1; d_gene: TRBD2; CDR3aa: ASSLSGRREETQY
j_gene: TRBJ2-3; v_gene: TRBV4-1; d_gene: TRBD2; CDR3aa: ASSPESPSGGAGTQY
j_gene: TRBJ2-3; v_gene: TRBV9; d_gene: TRBD2; CDR3aa: ASSAGTSNTQY
j_gene: TRBJ2-1; v_gene: TRBV11-2; d_gene: NA; CDR3aa: ASSLDFVEKQF
j_gene: TRBJ2-3; v_gene: TRBV7-9; d_gene: NA; CDR3aa: ASSHRTPQADTQY
j_gene: TRBJ2-5; v_gene: TRBV7-2; d_gene: NA; CDR3aa: ASSVMSETQY
j_gene: TRBJ2-1; v_gene: TRBV7-2; d_gene: TRBD2; CDR3aa: ASSRLGRGNNEQF
j_gene: TRBJ2-1; v_gene: TRBV27; d_gene: NA; CDR3aa: ASSLSAAGNRNEQF
j_gene: TRBJ2-1; v_gene: TRBV5-1; d_gene: NA; CDR3aa: ASSPSADSYNEQF
j_gene: TRBJ1-2; v_gene: TRBV27; d_gene: TRBD1; CDR3aa: ASSSGDRALYGYT
j_gene: TRBJ2-1; v_gene: TRBV5-5; d_gene: TRBD1; CDR3aa: ASSSGTGVNEQF
j_gene: TRBJ2-1; v_gene: TRBV10-3; d_gene: TRBD2; CDR3aa: AISEFLAGVYNEQF
j_gene: TRBJ1-2; v_gene: TRBV4-1; d_gene: NA; CDR3aa: ASSGGRYGYT
j_gene: TRBJ2-7; v_gene: TRBV20-1; d_gene: NA; CDR3aa: SARDSGGSSYEQY
j_gene: TRBJ1-1; v_gene: TRBV20-1; d_gene: TRBD1; CDR3aa: SARGGTVPGTEAF
j_gene: TRBJ1-1; v_gene: TRBV29-1; d_gene: NA; CDR3aa: SARLTAEAF
j_gene: TRBJ2-7; v_gene: TRBV6-2/TRBV6-3; d_gene: NA; CDR3aa: ASSESRSVYEQY
j_gene: TRBJ2-1; v_gene: TRBV7-6; d_gene: NA; CDR3aa: ASSPGGGPQF
j_gene: TRBJ1-1; v_gene: TRBV29-1; d_gene: NA; CDR3aa: SATQGGNTEAF
j_gene: TRBJ2-1; v_gene: TRBV3-1; d_gene: NA; CDR3aa: ASSQDSLAPYNEQF
j_gene: TRBJ2-7; v_gene: TRBV7-2; d_gene: TRBD1; CDR3aa: ASSPDRTGPSISYEQY
j_gene: TRBJ1-2; v_gene: TRBV7-8; d_gene: TRBD1; CDR3aa: ASSLGTGVGGYT
j_gene: TRBJ2-3; v_gene: TRBV20-1; d_gene: NA; CDR3aa: SASPFEDTQY
j_gene: TRBJ1-2; v_gene: TRBV4-3; d_gene: TRBD1; CDR3aa: ASSQGTGGESGGYT
j_gene: TRBJ1-1; v_gene: TRBV6-2/TRBV6-3; d_gene: NA; CDR3aa: ASSYWPGARVDTEAF
j_gene: TRBJ2-5; v_gene: TRBV7-2; d_gene: NA; CDR3aa: ASSSGRGRETQY
j_gene: TRBJ1-1; v_gene: TRBV9; d_gene: NA; CDR3aa: ASSVMNTEAF
j_gene: TRBJ2-3; v_gene: TRBV7-2; d_gene: NA; CDR3aa: ASSSANSDTQY
j_gene: TRBJ1-5; v_gene: TRBV7-2; d_gene: NA; CDR3aa: ASSPLRGSNQPQH